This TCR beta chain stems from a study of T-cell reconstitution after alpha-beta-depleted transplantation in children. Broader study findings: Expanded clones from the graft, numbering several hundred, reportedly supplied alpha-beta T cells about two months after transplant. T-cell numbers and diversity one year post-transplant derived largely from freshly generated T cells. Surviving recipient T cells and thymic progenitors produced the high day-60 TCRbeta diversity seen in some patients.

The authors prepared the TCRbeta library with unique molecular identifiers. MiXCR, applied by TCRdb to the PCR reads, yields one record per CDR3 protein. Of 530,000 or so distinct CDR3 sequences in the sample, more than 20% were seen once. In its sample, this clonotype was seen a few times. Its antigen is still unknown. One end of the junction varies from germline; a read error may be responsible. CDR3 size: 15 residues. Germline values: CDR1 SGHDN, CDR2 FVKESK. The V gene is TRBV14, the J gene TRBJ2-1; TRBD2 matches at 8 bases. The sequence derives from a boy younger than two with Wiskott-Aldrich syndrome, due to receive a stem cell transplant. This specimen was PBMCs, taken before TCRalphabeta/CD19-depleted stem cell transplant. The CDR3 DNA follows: TGTGCCAGCAGCCAAGATAGCCTAGCGGGCCGGGGACTACACTTC. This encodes CASSQDSLAGRGLHF. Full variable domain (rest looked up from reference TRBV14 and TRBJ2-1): EAGVTQFPSHSVIEKGQTVTLRCDPISGHDNLYWYRRVMGKEIKFLLHFVKESKQDESGMPNNRFLAERTGGTYSTLKVQPAELEDSGVYFCASSQDSLAGRGLHFGPGTRLTVL.